The present TCR beta chain was sequenced within a study of blood T cell repertoires in COVID-19. The CDR3 is made up of 14 amino acids. The germline gives CDR1 LNHDA, CDR2 SQIVND (reference sequence). Trimming took off 5 bases at V and 2 bases at J, with 13 bases between the two ends. Generated by immunoSEQ multiplex PCR, the TCRdb table keeps only in-frame clones and is missing some. The sample gives approximately 230,000 clones, 75% to 90% of which show up once; 2.2% is in the top ten. The sequence was collected from a man aged 25 to 40 who had recovered from COVID-19. The chain recombines TRBV19 with TRBJ2-7, with D maybe TRBD1 (6 bases). Sequenced sample: peripheral blood. In nucleotides, the CDR3 is TGTGCCAGTAGTGCCGGGACACCAACCTACGAGCAGTACTTC. Protein: CASSAGTPTYEQYF.